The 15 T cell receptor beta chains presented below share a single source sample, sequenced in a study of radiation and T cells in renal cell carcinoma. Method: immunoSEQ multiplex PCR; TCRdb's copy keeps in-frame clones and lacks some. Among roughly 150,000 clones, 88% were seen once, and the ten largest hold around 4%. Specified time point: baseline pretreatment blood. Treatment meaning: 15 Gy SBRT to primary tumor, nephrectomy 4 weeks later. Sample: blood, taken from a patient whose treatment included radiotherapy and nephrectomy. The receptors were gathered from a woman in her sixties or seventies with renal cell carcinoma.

The chain's CDR3 is CASSEAARGTEAFF. In nucleotides, the CDR3 is TGTGCCAGCAGTGAAGCGGCCCGGGGGACTGAAGCTTTCTTT. The chain uses TRBV2 and TRBJ1-1; D is perhaps TRBD1 (5 bases). Per germline, CDR1 SNHLY and CDR2 FYNNEI. V lost 0 bases to trimming and J lost 5 bases, with 10 bases between them. There are 14 residues in the CDR3.

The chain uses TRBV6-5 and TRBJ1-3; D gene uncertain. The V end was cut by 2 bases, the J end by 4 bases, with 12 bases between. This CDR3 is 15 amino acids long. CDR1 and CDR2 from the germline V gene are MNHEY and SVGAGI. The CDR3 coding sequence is TGTGCCAGCAGTTACGGGTGGCGTGGGGGAAACACCATATATTTT. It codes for CASSYGWRGGNTIYF.

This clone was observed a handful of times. CDR3 sequence: CGELAQPQHF. The CDR3 DNA sequence: TGTGGGGAGCTCGCTCAGCCCCAGCATTTT. The V and J genes are TRBV19 and TRBJ1-5, with D unclear. The CDR3 runs 10 residues. CDR1 LNHDA and CDR2 SQIVND come from the germline V gene (reference sequence).

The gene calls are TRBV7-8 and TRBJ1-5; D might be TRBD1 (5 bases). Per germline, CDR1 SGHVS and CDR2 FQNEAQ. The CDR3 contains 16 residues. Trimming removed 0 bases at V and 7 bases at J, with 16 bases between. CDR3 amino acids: CASSLAQARRGQPQHF. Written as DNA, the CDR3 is TGTGCCAGCAGCTTAGCGCAGGCTCGAAGGGGCCAGCCCCAGCATTTT.

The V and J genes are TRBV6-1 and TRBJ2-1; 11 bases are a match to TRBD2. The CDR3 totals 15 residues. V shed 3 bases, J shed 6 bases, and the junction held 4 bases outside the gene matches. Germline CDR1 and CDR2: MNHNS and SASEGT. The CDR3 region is CASSDSGTSGNEQFF. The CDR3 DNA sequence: TGTGCCAGCAGTGATTCCGGGACTAGCGGCAATGAGCAGTTCTTC.

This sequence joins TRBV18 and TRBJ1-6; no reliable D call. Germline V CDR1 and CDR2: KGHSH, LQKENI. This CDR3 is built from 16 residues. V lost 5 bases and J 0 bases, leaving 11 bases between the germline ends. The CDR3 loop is CASSVLGSSYNSPLHF. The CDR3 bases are TGTGCCAGCTCAGTTTTGGGCAGCTCCTATAATTCACCCCTCCACTTT.

The CDR3 coding sequence is TGTGCCAGCAGTTCCATCCGGGACAATCAGCCCCAGCATTTT. It encodes CASSSIRDNQPQHF. The chain joins TRBV6-1 to TRBJ1-5; D uncertain. CDR3 length equals 14 residues. Looked up from germline, CDR1 is MNHNS and CDR2 is SASEGT. V was clipped by 5 bases and J by 3 bases, with 11 bases between them.

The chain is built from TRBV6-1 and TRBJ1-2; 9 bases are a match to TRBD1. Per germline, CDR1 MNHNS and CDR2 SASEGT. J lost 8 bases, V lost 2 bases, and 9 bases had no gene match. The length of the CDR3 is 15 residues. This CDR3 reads CASSERQGGVEGYTF. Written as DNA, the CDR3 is TGTGCCAGCAGTGAACGACAGGGGGGGGTTGAGGGCTACACCTTC.

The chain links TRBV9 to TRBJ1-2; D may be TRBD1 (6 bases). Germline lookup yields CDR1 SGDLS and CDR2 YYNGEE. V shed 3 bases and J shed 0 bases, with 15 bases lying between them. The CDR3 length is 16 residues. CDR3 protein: CASSDAGTHSNYGYTF. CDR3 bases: TGTGCCAGCAGCGATGCCGGGACACACTCTAACTATGGCTACACCTTC.

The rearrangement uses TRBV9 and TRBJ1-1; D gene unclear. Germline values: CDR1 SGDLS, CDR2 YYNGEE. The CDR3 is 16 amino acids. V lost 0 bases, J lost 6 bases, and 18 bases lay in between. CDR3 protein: CASSVGSDLGNAEAFF. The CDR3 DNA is TGTGCCAGCAGCGTAGGGTCAGACTTAGGCAACGCTGAAGCTTTCTTT.

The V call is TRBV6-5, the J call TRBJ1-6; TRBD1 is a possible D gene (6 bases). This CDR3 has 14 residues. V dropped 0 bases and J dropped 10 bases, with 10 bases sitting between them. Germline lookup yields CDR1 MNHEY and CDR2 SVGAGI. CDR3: CASSYSSQGSPLHF. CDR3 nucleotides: TGTGCCAGCAGTTACTCGTCACAGGGCTCACCCCTCCACTTT.

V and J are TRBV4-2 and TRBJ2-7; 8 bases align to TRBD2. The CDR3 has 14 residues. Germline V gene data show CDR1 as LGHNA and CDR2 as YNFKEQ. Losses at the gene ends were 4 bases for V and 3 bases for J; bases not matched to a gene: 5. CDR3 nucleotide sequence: TGTGCCAGCAGCCCGGGACTAGTAGGCTACGAGCAGTACTTC. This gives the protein CASSPGLVGYEQYF.

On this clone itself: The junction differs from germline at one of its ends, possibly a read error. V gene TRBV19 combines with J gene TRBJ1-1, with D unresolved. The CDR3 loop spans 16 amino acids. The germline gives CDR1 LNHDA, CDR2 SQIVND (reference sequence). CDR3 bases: TGTGCCAGTAGTAGCCTAGGGTCGGGCCCAGGCGAGAAGGGAATCTTT. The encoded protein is CASSSLGSGPGEKGIF. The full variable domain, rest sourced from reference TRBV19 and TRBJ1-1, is DGGITQSPKYLFRKEGQNVTLSCEQNLNHDAMYWYRQDPGQGLRLIYYSQIVNDFQKGDIAEGYSVSREKKESFPLTVTSAQKNPTAFYLCASSSLGSGPGEKGIFGQGTRLTVV.

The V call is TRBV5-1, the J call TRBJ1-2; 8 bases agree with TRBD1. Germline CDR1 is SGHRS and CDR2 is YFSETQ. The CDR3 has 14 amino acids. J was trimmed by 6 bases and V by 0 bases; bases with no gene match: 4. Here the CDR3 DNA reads TGCGCCAGCAGCTTGGCAGGGGGCATAGATGGCTACACCTTC. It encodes CASSLAGGIDGYTF.

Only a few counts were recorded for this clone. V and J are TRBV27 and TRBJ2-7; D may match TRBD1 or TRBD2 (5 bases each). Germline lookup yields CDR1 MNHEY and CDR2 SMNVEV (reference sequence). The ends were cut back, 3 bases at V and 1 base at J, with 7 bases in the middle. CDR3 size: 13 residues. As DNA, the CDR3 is TGTGCCAGCAGTTTGAGGGGTTCCTACGAGCAGTACTTC. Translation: CASSLRGSYEQYF.